Below are 30 T cell receptor beta chains sequenced from a single sample in a study of cytomegalovirus exposure and HLA in healthy donors. PCR used 60 Vbeta primers and 13 Jbeta primers. Generated by immunoSEQ multiplex PCR, the TCRdb table keeps only in-frame clones and is missing some. The sample includes more than 200,000 clones, over 60% of them seen just once. The sequencing sample was made of PBMCs. These receptors originate from a male donor in good health and CMV-seronegative.

The V call is TRBV6-5, the J call TRBJ1-1, with unresolved D. Germline V gene data show CDR1 as MNHEY and CDR2 as SVGAGI. V lost 0 bases, J lost 11 bases, and 13 bases lay in between. This CDR3 comprises 13 residues. The DNA of the CDR3 is TGTGCCAGCAGTTACTCGAGAGATAGTGCCGCTTTCTTT. Amino acids: CASSYSRDSAAFF.

This chain uses TRBV10-3 with TRBJ2-7; tentatively, D is TRBD1 (6 bases). Trimming left V 4 bases short and J 0 bases short, with 10 bases between. The germline V gene has CDR1 ENHRY and CDR2 SYGVKD. This CDR3 has 14 residues. This CDR3 is CAISGTDSSYEQYF. The CDR3 nucleotides read TGTGCCATCAGTGGGACAGATTCCTCCTACGAGCAGTACTTC.

This clone was counted only a few times. The chain is built from TRBV28 and TRBJ1-2; 9 positions match TRBD1. V lost 8 bases, J lost 7 bases, and 11 bases stayed unmatched. This CDR3 contains 14 residues. The germline V gene encodes CDR1 MDHEN and CDR2 SYDVKM. The CDR3 DNA reads as TGTGCCAGCCTAGACGGGGGGACAGGGCGTGGCTACACCTTC. Translation: CASLDGGTGRGYTF.

V usage is TRBV10-3 and J usage is TRBJ2-2, with a weak D call TRBD1 (5 bases). V shed 6 bases and J shed 0 bases, with 11 bases lying between them. Germline CDR1 reads ENHRY; CDR2 reads SYGVKD. The CDR3 totals 15 residues. The CDR3 protein is CAISTDSPNTGELFF. CDR3 nucleotide sequence: TGTGCCATCAGCACCGACAGCCCGAACACCGGGGAGCTGTTTTTT.

The chain employs TRBV9 and TRBJ1-1; a possible D gene is TRBD1 (5 bases). V was pared by 0 bases and J by 4 bases, with 13 bases between. CDR1 and CDR2 (germline): SGDLS, YYNGEE. The length of the CDR3 is 15 residues. CDR3 amino acids: CASSVGMGRATEAFF. DNA of the CDR3: TGTGCCAGCAGCGTAGGAATGGGGCGCGCCACTGAAGCTTTCTTT.

The chain links TRBV6-6 to TRBJ1-1, with TRBD1 identical over 7 bases. V gave up 7 bases and J gave up 0 bases; unmatched junction bases: 2. Germline V gene sequence: CDR1 MNHNY, CDR2 SVGAGI (reference sequence). The CDR3 sequence is 13 residues long. The CDR3 coding sequence is TGTGCCAGCAAAGGGGGCATGAACACTGAAGCTTTCTTT. Its translation: CASKGGMNTEAFF.

V gene TRBV7-8 combines with J gene TRBJ2-5; 8 bases line up with TRBD2. The germline V gene encodes CDR1 SGHVS and CDR2 FQNEAQ. Trimming took 1 base from V and 9 from J; bases not matched to a gene: 10. The length of the CDR3 is 15 residues. The CDR3 bases are TGTGCCAGCAGCTTAGTCACTAGCGGTCGGGGGGCCCAGTACTTC. This encodes CASSLVTSGRGAQYF.

In its sample, this clone was seen a few times. The rearrangement links TRBV6-5 to TRBJ1-2; D not certain. Between the trimmed V and J ends, which lost 5 bases and 2 bases, there was a span of 9 bases. The CDR3 contains 13 residues. Germline-derived CDR1 and CDR2 are MNHEY and SVGAGI. The chain's CDR3 is CASSTTPNYGYTF. The CDR3 nucleotides are TGTGCCAGCAGTACCACACCAAACTATGGCTACACCTTC.

The rearrangement joins TRBV2 to TRBJ2-7; the match to TRBD2 covers 16 bases. V lost 5 bases, J lost 1 base, and 2 bases stayed unmatched. The germline V gene encodes CDR1 SNHLY and CDR2 FYNNEI. This CDR3 has 16 amino acids. The CDR3, as DNA: TGTGCCAGCAGTTTGGGACTAGCGGGAGGGTCCTACGAGCAGTACTTC. Protein: CASSLGLAGGSYEQYF.

The J gene is TRBJ2-1, the V gene TRBV9; tentatively, D is TRBD2 (6 bases). Looked up from germline, CDR1 is SGDLS and CDR2 is YYNGEE. The CDR3 extends over 15 amino acids. The V gene lost 1 base and the J gene lost 4 bases, with 12 bases spanning the gap. The CDR3 region has the DNA TGTGCCAGCAGCGTACAGGGAGGCCTTTACAATGAGCAGTTCTTC. This gives the protein CASSVQGGLYNEQFF.

This clone was counted a few times. The chain recombines TRBV4-1 with TRBJ2-3; 11 bases are a match to TRBD2. J gave up 4 bases and V 5 bases, and 8 bases lay outside the gene matches. This CDR3 contains 16 residues. Germline CDR1 reads MGHRA; CDR2 reads YSYEKL. As DNA, the CDR3 is TGCGCCAGCAGCGATAGCGGGAGGGCCCGTTCAGATACGCAGTATTTT. This codes for CASSDSGRARSDTQYF.

The CDR3 loop reads CASRIELHGGYTF. The DNA for the CDR3 is TGTGCCAGCAGGATCGAACTACATGGTGGCTACACCTTC. V gene TRBV6-6 combines with J gene TRBJ1-2, with D unresolved. Germline values: CDR1 MNHNY, CDR2 SVGAGI (reference sequence). V lost 6 bases and J lost 7, with 15 bases in between. The CDR3 sequence is 13 residues long.

The rearrangement joins TRBV6-5 to TRBJ2-5; 10 nucleotides line up with TRBD1. The CDR3 consists of 15 residues. J was trimmed by 5 bases and V by 2 bases; bases with no gene match: 5. CDR1 is MNHEY and CDR2 is SVGAGI in the germline V gene. In nucleotides, the CDR3 is TGTGCCAGCAGTTACGGGACAGGGGAGGGTGAGACCCAGTACTTC. Translating it yields CASSYGTGEGETQYF.

The chain carries TRBV9 and TRBJ1-5; no reliable D call. The germline CDR1 and CDR2 sequences are SGDLS and YYNGEE. Trimming shortened V by 3 bases and J by 6 bases, and 13 bases separated the two germline ends. The CDR3 totals 14 residues. The CDR3 loop reads CASSEEDWSQPQHF. The CDR3 bases are TGTGCCAGCAGCGAGGAGGATTGGAGTCAGCCCCAGCATTTT.

The rearrangement uses TRBV11-2 and TRBJ2-3; D is perhaps TRBD2 (5 bases). CDR1 is SGHAT, CDR2 FQNNGV, per germline. The V gene lost 8 bases and the J gene lost 5 bases, with 11 bases spanning the gap. The CDR3 has 12 amino acids. The CDR3 nucleotides read TGTGCCAGCGACCCCGGGGAAGATACGCAGTATTTT. Translated, it gives CASDPGEDTQYF.

This chain joins TRBV7-9 and TRBJ2-3; tentative D call: TRBD2 (6 bases). CDR3 size: 15 residues. With 5 bases removed from V and 1 base from J, the gap between germline ends came to 13 bases. Germline values: CDR1 SEHNR, CDR2 FQNEAQ (reference sequence). CDR3 sequence: CASSPGASGTDTQYF. CDR3 bases: TGTGCCAGCAGCCCCGGGGCTAGCGGCACAGATACGCAGTATTTT.

The chain is built from TRBV6-1 and TRBJ2-5, with 8 bases aligning to TRBD2. The J call may be mistaken, given a closer DNA end match to TRBJ2-7. The CDR3 is made up of 14 amino acids. Per the germline V gene, CDR1 is MNHNS and CDR2 is SASEGT. CDR3 nucleotide sequence: TGTGCCAGCAGTAACCGGGAGGGATTCTACGAGCAGTACTTC. It encodes CASSNREGFYEQYF.

In its sample, this clone was seen once. The rearrangement links TRBV2 to TRBJ1-1, with 7 bases aligning to TRBD1. J gave up 4 bases and V 9 bases, and 5 bases lay outside the gene matches. The CDR3 contains 12 residues. CDR1 and CDR2 (germline): SNHLY, FYNNEI. The CDR3 loop is CARTRTGTEAFF. In nucleotides, the CDR3 is TGTGCCAGAACCCGGACAGGCACTGAAGCTTTCTTT.

The genes are TRBV13 and TRBJ2-7, with 8 bases fitting TRBD2. The germline V gene encodes CDR1 PRHDT and CDR2 FYEKMQ (reference sequence). With V trimmed by 0 bases and J by 2 bases, 3 bases remained unmatched. The CDR3 totals 15 residues. CDR3: CASSLGLAVTYEQYF. The CDR3, as DNA: TGTGCCAGCAGCTTAGGACTAGCGGTTACCTACGAGCAGTACTTC.

The chain recombines TRBV2 with TRBJ2-3; the match to TRBD2 covers 11 bases. With 6 bases clipped from V and 3 bases from J, the junction kept 8 bases outside the gene matches. Germline V gene sequence: CDR1 SNHLY, CDR2 FYNNEI. This CDR3 is built from 16 residues. This chain's CDR3 is CASRPVLAGGTDTQYF. Here the CDR3 DNA reads TGTGCCAGCAGGCCCGTCCTAGCGGGGGGTACAGATACGCAGTATTTT. The full variable domain, with the rest looked up from reference TRBV2 and TRBJ2-3, is EPEVTQTPSHQVTQMGQEVILRCVPISNHLYFYWYRQILGQKVEFLVSFYNNEISEKSEIFDDQFSVERPDGSNFTLKIRSTKLEDSAMYFCASRPVLAGGTDTQYFGPGTRLTVL.

The rearrangement links TRBV4-1 to TRBJ2-7, with TRBD1 matching over 9 bases. CDR1 MGHRA and CDR2 YSYEKL come from the germline V gene. The CDR3 runs to 15 residues. V lost 2 bases and J lost 3; bases outside the gene matches: 5. This CDR3 is CASSQTGGYDYEQYF. The DNA for the CDR3 is TGCGCCAGCAGCCAAACAGGGGGCTACGACTACGAGCAGTACTTC.

V usage is TRBV21-1 and J usage is TRBJ1-2; TRBD1 is the table's D call and was not checked against the DNA. TRBV21-1 is a pseudogene locus. The CDR3 sequence is 13 residues long. The CDR3 loop reads CASSKLSSYGYTF. CDR3 coding DNA: TGTGCCAGCAGCAAATTATCCAGCTATGGCTACACCTTC.

This chain joins TRBV5-3 and TRBJ1-2; no clear D gene. TRBV5-3 is an open reading frame, and its role is uncertain. V was pared by 2 bases and J by 1 base, with 12 bases between. CDR3 length: 15 residues. CDR3 sequence: CARSFGHKVNYGYTF. CDR3 DNA sequence: TGTGCCAGAAGCTTTGGGCACAAGGTTAACTATGGCTACACCTTC.

CDR3 region: CASSSAQETQYF. CDR3 bases: TGTGCCAGTAGTAGCGCGCAAGAGACCCAGTACTTC. J is TRBJ2-5 and V is TRBV19; D call uncertain. V lost 4 bases, J lost 2 bases, and 5 bases lay in between. The CDR3 runs to 12 residues. The V gene's germline CDR1 is LNHDA and CDR2 SQIVND (reference sequence).

This sequence joins TRBV6-1 and TRBJ1-6; TRBD1 matches at 11 bases. The CDR3 has 16 residues. The germline CDR1 and CDR2 sequences are MNHNS and SASEGT. V lost 2 bases, J lost 9 bases, and 6 bases stayed unmatched. The CDR3 coding sequence is TGTGCCAGCAGTGAAATCGTCGGACAGGGGGCTTCACCCCTCCACTTT. It specifies CASSEIVGQGASPLHF.

The chain couples TRBV5-4 to TRBJ2-5; 9 bases match TRBD1. The J call may be in error: the DNA end matches TRBJ2-7 better. Germline-derived CDR1 and CDR2 are SGHNT and YYREEE (reference sequence). The CDR3 spans 15 residues. CDR3 nucleotide sequence: TGTGCCAGCAGCTACGGGACAGGGAGCTCCTACGAGCAGTACTTC. Protein sequence: CASSYGTGSSYEQYF.

The chain couples TRBV6-5 to TRBJ2-3; 14 bases agree with TRBD2. This CDR3 spans 15 amino acids. V lost 7 bases to trimming and J lost 6 bases; unmatched junction nucleotides: 6. Per germline, CDR1 MNHEY and CDR2 SVGAGI. CDR3 DNA: TGTGCCAGCACCCCGGGACTAGCGGGGGAGGATACGCAGTATTTT. Its protein product is CASTPGLAGEDTQYF.

To note about this clone: A read error may produce the germline difference seen at one junction end. The same CDR3 arises from other DNA sequences in this sample as well. This rearrangement joins TRBV6-6 to TRBJ1-5, with 8 bases lining up with TRBD1. The CDR3 is 12 residues long. The germline V gene has CDR1 MNHNY and CDR2 SVGAGI (reference sequence). The CDR3 sequence: CASSTQGVPQHF. CDR3 nucleotides: TGCGCCAGCAGCACACAGGGGGTGCCCCAGCATTTT.

The chain combines TRBV5-1 with TRBJ2-5, with unresolved D. Germline CDR1 SGHRS, CDR2 YFSETQ. The CDR3 has 14 amino acids. The V and J ends lost 4 bases and 4 bases respectively, with 14 bases between them. Here the CDR3 reads CASSTPLSGETQYF. The CDR3 DNA is TGCGCCAGCAGCACTCCACTTTCTGGAGAGACCCAGTACTTC.

This clone has only a few counts. Other nucleotide sequences from this sample produce the same CDR3. The V gene is TRBV7-3, the J gene TRBJ1-1; D might be TRBD1 (5 bases). V gave up 5 bases and J gave up 0 bases, with 7 bases separating them. This CDR3 comprises 13 residues. Per the germline V gene, CDR1 is SGHTA and CDR2 is FQGTGA. CDR3 amino acids: CASSLQVNTEAFF. CDR3 DNA sequence: TGTGCCAGCAGCCTACAGGTGAACACTGAAGCTTTCTTT.